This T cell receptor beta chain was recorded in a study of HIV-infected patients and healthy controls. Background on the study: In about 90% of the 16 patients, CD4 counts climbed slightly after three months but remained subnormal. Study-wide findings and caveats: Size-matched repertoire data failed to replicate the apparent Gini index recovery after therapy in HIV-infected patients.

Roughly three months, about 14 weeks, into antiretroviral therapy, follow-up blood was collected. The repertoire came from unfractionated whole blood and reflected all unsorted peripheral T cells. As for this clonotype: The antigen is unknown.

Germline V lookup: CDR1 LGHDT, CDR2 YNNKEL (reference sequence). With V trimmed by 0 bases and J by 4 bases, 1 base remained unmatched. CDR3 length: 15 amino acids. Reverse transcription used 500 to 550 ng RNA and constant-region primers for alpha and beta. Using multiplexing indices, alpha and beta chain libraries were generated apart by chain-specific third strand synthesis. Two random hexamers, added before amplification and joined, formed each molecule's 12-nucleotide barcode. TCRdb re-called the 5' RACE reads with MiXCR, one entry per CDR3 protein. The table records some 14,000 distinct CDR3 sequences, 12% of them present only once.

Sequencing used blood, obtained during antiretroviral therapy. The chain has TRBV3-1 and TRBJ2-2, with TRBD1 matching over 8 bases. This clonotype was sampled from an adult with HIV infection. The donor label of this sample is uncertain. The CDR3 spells CASSQEDRVTGELFF. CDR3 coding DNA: TGTGCCAGCAGCCAAGAGGACAGGGTCACCGGGGAGCTGTTTTTT. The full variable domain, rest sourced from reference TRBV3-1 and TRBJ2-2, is DTAVSQTPKYLVTQMGNDKSIKCEQNLGHDTMYWYKQDSKKFLKIMFSYNNKELIINETVPNRFSPKSPDKAHLNLHINSLELGDSAVYFCASSQEDRVTGELFFGEGSRLTVL.